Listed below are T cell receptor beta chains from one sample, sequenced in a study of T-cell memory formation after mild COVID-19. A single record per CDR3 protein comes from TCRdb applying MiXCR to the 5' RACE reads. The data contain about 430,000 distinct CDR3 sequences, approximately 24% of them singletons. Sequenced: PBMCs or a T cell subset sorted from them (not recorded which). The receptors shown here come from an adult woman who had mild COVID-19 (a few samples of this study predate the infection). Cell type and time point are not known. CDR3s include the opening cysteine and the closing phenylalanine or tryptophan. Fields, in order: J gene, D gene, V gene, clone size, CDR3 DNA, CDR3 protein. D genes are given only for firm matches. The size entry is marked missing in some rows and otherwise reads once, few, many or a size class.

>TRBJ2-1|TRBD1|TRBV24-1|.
TGTGCCACCAGTGATACTACAGGGGGTTTGAAGCAGTTCTTC
CATSDTTGGLKQFF
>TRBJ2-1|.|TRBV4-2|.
TGTGCCAGCAGCCAAGTCGTGGGTGAGCAGTTCTTC
CASSQVVGEQFF
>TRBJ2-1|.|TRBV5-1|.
TGCGCCAGCAGCTTCGCCGGGACCGAAGTCGGGGAGCAGTTCTTC
CASSFAGTEVGEQFF
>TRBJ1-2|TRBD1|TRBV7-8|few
TGTGCCAGCAGCCCCCAGGGGGTCGACTATGGCTACACCTTC
CASSPQGVDYGYTF
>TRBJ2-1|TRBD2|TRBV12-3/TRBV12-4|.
TGTGCCAGCACCCTTTCGTCCGCGGGGGGAAATGAGCAGTTCTTC
CASTLSSAGGNEQFF
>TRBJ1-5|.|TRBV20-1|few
TGCAGTGCTAGAGTCAGAGGGAGGCAGCCCCAGCATTTT
CSARVRGRQPQHF
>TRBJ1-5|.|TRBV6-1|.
TGTGCCAGCAGTGAAGATATTGGGGGCCATCAGCCCCAGCATTTT
CASSEDIGGHQPQHF
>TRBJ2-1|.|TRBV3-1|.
TGTGCCAGCAGCCAAGATACAGGGCGGTCAGGGGTGCAGTTCTTC
CASSQDTGRSGVQFF
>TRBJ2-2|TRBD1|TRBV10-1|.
TGCGCCAGCAGTGCCCCGGGACAGGGGTTTGTGGACACCGGGGAGCTGTTTTTT
CASSAPGQGFVDTGELFF
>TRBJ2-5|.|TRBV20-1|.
TGCAGTGCCCAGGACAGTCCTCGGGAGACCCAGTACTTC
CSAQDSPRETQYF
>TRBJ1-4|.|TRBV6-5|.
TGTGCCAGCAGCCAAAGGATTGAAACTAATGAAAAACTGTTTTTT
CASSQRIETNEKLFF
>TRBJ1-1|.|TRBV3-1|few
TGTGCCAGCAGCGAGGGGGAACGTACTGAAGCTTTCTTT
CASSEGERTEAFF
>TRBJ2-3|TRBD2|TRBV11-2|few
TGTGCCAGCAGCTCCGGGACTAGCTTACGCACAGATACGCAGTATTTT
CASSSGTSLRTDTQYF
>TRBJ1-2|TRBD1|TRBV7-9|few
TGTGCCAGCAGCACGCGGGACAGATCTTTCTATGGCTACACCTTC
CASSTRDRSFYGYTF
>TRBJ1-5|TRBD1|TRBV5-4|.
TGTGCCAGCAGCTACGACAGGGACCCCAATCAGCCCCAGCATTTT
CASSYDRDPNQPQHF
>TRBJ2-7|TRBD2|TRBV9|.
TGTGCCAGCAGCGCGCAGGGACTAGGACCATACGAGCAGTACTTC
CASSAQGLGPYEQYF
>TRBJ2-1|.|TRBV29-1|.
TGCAGCGCAACCGTGGGGACCATATACAATGAGCAGTTCTTC
CSATVGTIYNEQFF
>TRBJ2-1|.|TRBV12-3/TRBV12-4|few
TGTGCCAGCAGCTTAGGGGGAATGAGGGAGCAGTTCTTC
CASSLGGMREQFF
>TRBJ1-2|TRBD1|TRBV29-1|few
TGCAGCGTTGGTCTACAGGGGGTTGGCTATGGCTACACCTTC
CSVGLQGVGYGYTF
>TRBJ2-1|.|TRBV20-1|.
TGCAGTGCTAGAGACCTTCGTTTGGTAGCGGCAAACTACAATGAGCAGTTCTTC
CSARDLRLVAANYNEQFF
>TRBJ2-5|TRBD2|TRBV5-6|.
TGTGCCAGCAGCTTGGTCTCGGGGGGGGCGCAAGAGACCCAGTACTTC
CASSLVSGGAQETQYF
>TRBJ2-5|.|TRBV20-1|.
TGCAGTGCTAGGCCTCGGTGGGCGGGGAGCCAGACCCAGTACTTC
CSARPRWAGSQTQYF
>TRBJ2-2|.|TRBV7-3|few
TGTGCCAGCACCTTTTCGGGCGGGGAGCTGTTTTTT
CASTFSGGELFF
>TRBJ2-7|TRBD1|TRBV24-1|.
TGTGCCACCTTCACAGGGGCCGAGCAGTACTTC
CATFTGAEQYF
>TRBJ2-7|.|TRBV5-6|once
TGTGCCAGCAGCGGAAGCTCGGACACTGTCTACGAGCAGTACTTC
CASSGSSDTVYEQYF
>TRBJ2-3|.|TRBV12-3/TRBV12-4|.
TGTGCCAGCAGTCGAGACACGGGGAGCACAGATACGCAGTATTTT
CASSRDTGSTDTQYF
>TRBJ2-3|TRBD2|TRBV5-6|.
TGTGCCAGCAGCTCTCGGGGTAGCGGGGGCCTGGGGGATACGCAGTATTTT
CASSSRGSGGLGDTQYF
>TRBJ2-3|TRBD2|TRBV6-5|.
TGTGCCAGCAGTTACAAACCGGGACTAGCGGGATTCACAGATACGCAGTATTTT
CASSYKPGLAGFTDTQYF
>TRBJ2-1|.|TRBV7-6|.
TGTGCCAGCAGCTTAAGAACGGCGGGCATGTCCTACAATGAGCAGTTCTTC
CASSLRTAGMSYNEQFF
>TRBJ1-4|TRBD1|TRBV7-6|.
TGTGCCAGCAGCTCGATATTCAGGGGGCGTCGGGATGAAAAACTGTTTTTT
CASSSIFRGRRDEKLFF
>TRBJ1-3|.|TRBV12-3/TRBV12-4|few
TGTGCCAACCAGCAGGACTTGAACACCATATATTTT
CANQQDLNTIYF
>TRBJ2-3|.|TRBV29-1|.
TGCAGCGTTGAAGTCGCCAGGGATAACACAGATACGCAGTATTTT
CSVEVARDNTDTQYF
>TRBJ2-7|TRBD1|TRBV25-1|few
TGTGCCAGCCTAGGACAGGACCGCTCCTACGAGCAGTACTTC
CASLGQDRSYEQYF
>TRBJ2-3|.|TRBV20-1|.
TGCAGTGTAGAGTTTCCCACAGATACGCAGTATTTT
CSVEFPTDTQYF
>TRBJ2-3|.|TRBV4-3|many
TGCGCCAGCAGTACCAGGACGGGGAGCACAGATACGCAGTATTTT
CASSTRTGSTDTQYF
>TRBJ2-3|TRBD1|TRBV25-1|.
TGTGCCAGCAACGGGGGACAGGGACAAAATACGCAGTATTTT
CASNGGQGQNTQYF
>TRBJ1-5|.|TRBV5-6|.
TGTGCCAGCAGCTTTCAGGGTAGGAATCAGCCCCAGCATTTT
CASSFQGRNQPQHF
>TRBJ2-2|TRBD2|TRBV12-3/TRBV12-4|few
TGTGCCAGCAGTCGCACCGTGGCGGGGGCGAACACCGGGGAGCTGTTTTTT
CASSRTVAGANTGELFF
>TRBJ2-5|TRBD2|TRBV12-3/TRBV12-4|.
TGTGCCAGTAGTAATGCGGGAGAGGAGACCCAGTACTTC
CASSNAGEETQYF
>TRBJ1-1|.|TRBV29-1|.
TGCAGCGGGGAGAGGGGTTTGAACACTGAAGCTTTCTTT
CSGERGLNTEAFF
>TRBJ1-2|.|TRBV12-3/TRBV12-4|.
TGTGCCAGCAGTTCGGCCCTAGGCAGGATCGGCAGGCTTCAGGGCTACACCTTC
CASSSALGRIGRLQGYTF
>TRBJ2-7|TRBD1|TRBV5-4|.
TGTGCCAGCAGCTCTGGACAGGGAGCCGGACCCTACGAGCAGTACTTC
CASSSGQGAGPYEQYF
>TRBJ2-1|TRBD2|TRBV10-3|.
TGTGCCATCAGCGGGACTAGCGGGAGTCCCAATGAGCAGTTCTTC
CAISGTSGSPNEQFF
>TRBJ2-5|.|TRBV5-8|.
TGTGCCAGCAGCTTGGGTAGCGGATTGATCCAAGAGACCCAGTACTTC
CASSLGSGLIQETQYF
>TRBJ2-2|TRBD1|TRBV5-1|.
TGCGCCAGCAGCCACGCTACAGGGGGCGCGGCCGGGGAGCTGTTTTTT
CASSHATGGAAGELFF
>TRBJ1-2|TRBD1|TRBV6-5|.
TGTGCCAGCAGTACCCGGACAGGGGCTTTACTCAAACAAATATATGGCTACACCTTC
CASSTRTGALLKQIYGYTF